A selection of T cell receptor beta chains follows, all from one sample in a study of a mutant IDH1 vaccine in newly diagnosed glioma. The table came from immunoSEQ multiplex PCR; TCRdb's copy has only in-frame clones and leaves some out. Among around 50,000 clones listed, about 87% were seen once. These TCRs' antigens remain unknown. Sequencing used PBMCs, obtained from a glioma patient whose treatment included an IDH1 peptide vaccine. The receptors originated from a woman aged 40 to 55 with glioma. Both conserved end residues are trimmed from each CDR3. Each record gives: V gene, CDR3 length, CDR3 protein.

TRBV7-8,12,ASSLAGTGDIQY
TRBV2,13,ASIGMGGGTYEQY
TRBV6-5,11,ASSYRRGRGQY
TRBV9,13,ASSPSLGSQYEQY
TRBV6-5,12,ASSYSSGSYEQY
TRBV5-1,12,ASSLAGGTDTQY
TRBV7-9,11,ASSWDRAYEQY
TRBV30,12,AWSVGVSNEKLF
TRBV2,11,ASSDNSGNTIY
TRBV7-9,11,ASSLGGTNGYT
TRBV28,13,ASSLRAPMNTEAF